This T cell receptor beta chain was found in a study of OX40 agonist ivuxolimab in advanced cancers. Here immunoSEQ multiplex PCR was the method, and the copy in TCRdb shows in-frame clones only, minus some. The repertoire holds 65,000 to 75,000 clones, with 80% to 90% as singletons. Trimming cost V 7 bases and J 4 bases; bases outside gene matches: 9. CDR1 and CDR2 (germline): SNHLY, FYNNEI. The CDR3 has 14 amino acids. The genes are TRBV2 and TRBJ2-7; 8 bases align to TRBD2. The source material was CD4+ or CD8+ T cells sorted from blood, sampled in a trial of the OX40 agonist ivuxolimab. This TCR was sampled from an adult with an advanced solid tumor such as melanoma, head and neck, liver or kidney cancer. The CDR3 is CASNTGSGTYEQYF. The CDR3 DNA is TGTGCCAGCAATACAGGTAGCGGGACTTACGAGCAGTACTTC.